The 32 T cell receptor beta chains below were found in one sample sequenced in a study of blood T cell repertoires in COVID-19. Clones were sequenced by immunoSEQ multiplex PCR, and TCRdb holds only the in-frame ones, with some missing. The sample lists 150,000 to 200,000 clones; approximately 75% were seen once. Sequencing was done on a sample of peripheral blood. Receptors were obtained from a human donor in a cohort sampled during active COVID-19.

The chain uses TRBV6-2 or TRBV6-3 and TRBJ1-2; D gene unclear. CDR1 and CDR2 from the germline V gene are MNHEY and SVGEGT. Trimming took 0 bases from V and 8 from J, leaving 7 bases between them. The CDR3 length is 12 residues. Written as DNA, the CDR3 is TGTGCCAGCAGTTACTCAACATTAGGCTACACCTTC. Protein: CASSYSTLGYTF.

This clone showed up just a few times. The chain couples TRBV6-5 to TRBJ2-3; D is perhaps TRBD1 (5 bases). CDR3 length equals 14 residues. The germline V gene has CDR1 MNHEY and CDR2 SVGAGI. With 8 bases removed from V and 2 bases from J, the gap between germline ends came to 14 bases. The CDR3 region has the DNA TGTGCCAGCTCTCAACGACAGCACACAGATACGCAGTATTTT. It encodes CASSQRQHTDTQYF.

This clone was counted a few times. The chain combines TRBV18 with TRBJ1-4; 8 nucleotides align to TRBD1. Germline V lookup: CDR1 KGHSH, CDR2 LQKENI. The CDR3 covers 15 residues. Trimming cost V 2 bases and J 10 bases; bases outside gene matches: 9. The CDR3 is CASSPVVTGDAKLFF. CDR3 coding DNA: TGTGCCAGCTCACCAGTGGTGACAGGGGACGCAAAACTGTTTTTT.

V usage is TRBV19 and J usage is TRBJ1-5, with TRBD1 as a possible D gene (6 bases). V was trimmed by 6 bases and J by 7 bases, leaving 22 bases between them. CDR3 size: 16 residues. Germline V gene data show CDR1 as LNHDA and CDR2 as SQIVND (reference sequence). The chain's CDR3 is CASSPGTPGWEQPQHF. For the CDR3, the DNA is TGTGCCAGTAGCCCCGGGACACCCGGATGGGAGCAGCCCCAGCATTTT. The full variable domain, rest sourced from reference TRBV19 and TRBJ1-5, is DGGITQSPKYLFRKEGQNVTLSCEQNLNHDAMYWYRQDPGQGLRLIYYSQIVNDFQKGDIAEGYSVSREKKESFPLTVTSAQKNPTAFYLCASSPGTPGWEQPQHFGDGTRLSIL.

V and J are TRBV6-5 and TRBJ2-3; unclear D gene. Trimming removed 7 bases from V and 0 bases from J, with 8 bases in between. From germline, CDR1 is MNHEY and CDR2 SVGAGI. The CDR3 totals 13 residues. This chain's CDR3 is CASNKPSTDTQYF. The DNA for the CDR3 is TGTGCCAGCAACAAACCTAGCACAGATACGCAGTATTTT.

The rearrangement uses TRBV11-2 and TRBJ2-2; TRBD2 agrees at 8 bases. CDR3 length: 18 residues. V lost 5 bases and J lost 5; bases outside the gene matches: 16. CDR1 and CDR2 from the germline V gene are SGHAT and FQNNGV. The CDR3 nucleotides are TGTGCCAGCAGCAAATCGGAAGGAGCGGGAGCGGGTACCGGGGAGCTGTTTTTT. Encoded protein: CASSKSEGAGAGTGELFF.

Ten or more counts support this clone. The chain has TRBV6-5 and TRBJ1-6, with 9 bases that match TRBD1. V shed 4 bases and J 6 bases; nucleotides not matched to a gene: 1. The germline V gene encodes CDR1 MNHEY and CDR2 SVGAGI. The CDR3 totals 14 residues. The chain's CDR3 is CASSSGQGNSPLHF. CDR3 DNA sequence: TGTGCCAGCAGTTCGGGACAGGGTAATTCACCCCTCCACTTT.

The J gene is TRBJ1-2, the V gene TRBV7-9; unclear D gene. Looked up from germline, CDR1 is SEHNR and CDR2 is FQNEAQ (reference sequence). Deletions cut 5 bases from V and 0 bases from J, with 13 bases between. The CDR3 runs 15 residues. The DNA for the CDR3 is TGTGCCAGCAGCCCTTACGCAGGATCTAACTATGGCTACACCTTC. The encoded protein is CASSPYAGSNYGYTF.

The chain has TRBV11-3 and TRBJ1-1, with D perhaps TRBD1 (5 bases). This CDR3 has 15 residues. Germline CDR1 is SGHNT and CDR2 is YENEEA. The ends were cut back, 5 bases at V and 5 bases at J, with 18 bases in the middle. CDR3 sequence reads: CASSLSGTAGTEAFF. The CDR3, as DNA: TGTGCCAGCAGCCTCTCCGGGACGGCGGGGACTGAAGCTTTCTTT.

The V gene is TRBV28, the J gene TRBJ1-1, with D tentatively TRBD1 (5 bases). The germline V and J ends were trimmed by 6 bases and 1 base, with 9 bases remaining between them. The CDR3 sequence is 13 residues long. In germline, CDR1 is MDHEN, CDR2 SYDVKM. The CDR3 region has the DNA TGTGCCAGCAGAAAGACAGAGAACACTGAAGCTTTCTTT. Translating it yields CASRKTENTEAFF.

The J gene is TRBJ2-7, the V gene TRBV29-1, with TRBD2 matching 9 bases. Germline CDR1 is SQVTM and CDR2 is ANQGSEA. The length of the CDR3 is 13 residues. J was trimmed by 5 bases and V by 4 bases; bases with no gene match: 6. The CDR3 bases are TGCAGCGTTGGCGTACTAGCGGGTAACGAGCAGTACTTC. Protein product: CSVGVLAGNEQYF.

This chain's CDR3 is CASSSPAGGQDTQYF. The CDR3 DNA follows: TGTGCCAGCAGTTCCCCCGCGGGGGGGCAAGATACGCAGTATTTT. This chain uses TRBV28 with TRBJ2-3; 9 bases map to TRBD2. The CDR3 has 15 residues. Germline trimming cut 4 bases from V and 5 bases from J; bases unmatched to any gene: 7. Germline V lookup: CDR1 MDHEN, CDR2 SYDVKM.

The chain recombines TRBV19 with TRBJ2-7; D not resolved. Germline V gene sequence: CDR1 LNHDA, CDR2 SQIVND (reference sequence). This CDR3 region has 15 residues. V lost 6 bases and J lost 2, with 17 bases in between. The CDR3 region is CASSFSGPSTYEQYF. In nucleotides, the CDR3 is TGTGCCAGTAGCTTCTCAGGCCCCTCCACCTACGAGCAGTACTTC.

The V and J genes are TRBV19 and TRBJ1-5; D uncertain. Trimming removed 5 bases at V and 5 bases at J, with 13 bases between. Germline V gene sequence: CDR1 LNHDA, CDR2 SQIVND (reference sequence). This CDR3 comprises 14 residues. CDR3 amino acids: CASSQMGGDQPQHF. CDR3 DNA: TGTGCCAGTAGTCAAATGGGCGGGGATCAGCCCCAGCATTTT.

This chain links TRBV7-2 with TRBJ2-7; possible D gene TRBD1, 5 bases. The CDR3 has 13 amino acids. Germline values: CDR1 SGHTA, CDR2 FQGNSA. Deletions cut 3 bases from V and 6 bases from J, with 12 bases between. The CDR3 sequence: CASSLVQAGEQYF. The DNA for the CDR3 is TGTGCCAGCAGCTTGGTACAGGCTGGCGAGCAGTACTTC. The entire variable domain, with the rest obtained from reference TRBV7-2 and TRBJ2-7, is as follows: GAGVSQSPSNKVTEKGKDVELRCDPISGHTALYWYRQSLGQGLEFLIYFQGNSAPDKSGLPSDRFSAERTGGSVSTLTIQRTQQEDSAVYLCASSLVQAGEQYFGPGTRLTVT.

CDR3 loop: CAGGQGANYGYTF. CDR3 sequence (DNA): TGTGCCGGGGGACAGGGGGCGAACTATGGCTACACCTTC. V is TRBV6-5 and J is TRBJ1-2, with 12 bases aligning to TRBD1. V lost 11 bases to trimming and J lost 2 bases; unmatched junction nucleotides: 3. Germline values: CDR1 MNHEY, CDR2 SVGAGI. The CDR3 consists of 13 residues.

At least ten counts were recorded for this clone. The V and J genes are TRBV5-1 and TRBJ2-1; 8 nucleotides agree with TRBD2. The V gene end was trimmed by 4 bases and the J gene end by 8 bases; junction bases not matched to a gene: 8. The CDR3 sequence is 14 residues long. In germline, CDR1 is SGHRS, CDR2 YFSETQ. The CDR3 sequence: CASSPRTSMDEQFF. CDR3 bases: TGCGCCAGCAGCCCACGGACTAGCATGGATGAGCAGTTCTTC. Drawing the rest from reference TRBV5-1 and TRBJ2-1, the complete variable domain is KAGVTQTPRYLIKTRGQQVTLSCSPISGHRSVSWYQQTPGQGLQFLFEYFSETQRNKGNFPGRFSGRQFSNSRSEMNVSTLELGDSALYLCASSPRTSMDEQFFGPGTRLTVL.

The chain employs TRBV13 and TRBJ2-7; D may be TRBD1 (6 bases). V was pared by 3 bases and J by 0 bases, with 9 bases between. This CDR3 has 14 amino acids. Looked up from germline, CDR1 is PRHDT and CDR2 is FYEKMQ (reference sequence). CDR3 in DNA: TGTGCCAGCAGCTTCAGGGGAAGCTCCTACGAGCAGTACTTC. Protein: CASSFRGSSYEQYF.

The V and J genes are TRBV11-3 and TRBJ2-6; D unclear. CDR3 length: 14 residues. The germline V and J ends were trimmed by 5 bases and 0 bases, with 5 bases remaining between them. Germline CDR1 SGHNT, CDR2 YENEEA. The chain's CDR3 is CASSPSSGANVLTF. The DNA of the CDR3 is TGTGCCAGCAGCCCCTCCTCTGGGGCCAACGTCCTGACTTTC.

Concerning this clone itself: A junction end diverges from the germline sequence, so it may reflect a read error. V gene TRBV11-3 combines with J gene TRBJ1-1; D is unclear. CDR3 size: 14 residues. CDR1 and CDR2 from the germline V gene are SGHNT and YENEEA. Written as DNA, the CDR3 is TGTGCCAGCAGTTTAGGAGGAGTGAACACTGAAGCTTTCTTT. This gives the protein CASSLGGVNTEAFF.

The chain couples TRBV12-3 or TRBV12-4 to TRBJ1-2; TRBD1 is a possible D gene (6 bases). V lost 6 bases, J lost 7 bases, and 12 bases lay in between. This CDR3 comprises 12 residues. The chain's CDR3 is CASSRTEGGYTF. As DNA, the CDR3 is TGTGCCAGCAGCCGGACAGAAGGTGGCTACACCTTC.

The V call is TRBV5-6, the J call TRBJ2-1, with D possibly TRBD2 on 6 matching bases. This CDR3 contains 14 residues. Germline V lookup: CDR1 SGHDT, CDR2 YYEEEE. V was pared by 6 bases and J by 0 bases, with 10 bases between. DNA for the CDR3: TGTGCCAGCAAAGGGCGGGGCTCCTACAATGAGCAGTTCTTC. Protein: CASKGRGSYNEQFF.

This clone has a handful of counts. The chain joins TRBV7-6 to TRBJ2-2; TRBD1 matches at 9 bases. In germline, CDR1 is SGHVS, CDR2 FNYEAQ. The CDR3 runs 15 residues. Unmatched junction bases numbered 4, after V lost 5 bases and J lost 3 bases. The CDR3 bases are TGTGCCAGCAGCCAGACAGGGGGGGACACCGGGGAGCTGTTTTTT. Amino acids: CASSQTGGDTGELFF.

The chain couples TRBV19 to TRBJ2-7; possibly TRBD2 for D (6 bases). This CDR3 spans 13 amino acids. CDR1 is LNHDA, CDR2 SQIVND, per germline (reference sequence). Trimming took off 7 bases at V and 4 bases at J, with 14 bases between the two ends. CDR3 in amino acids: CASTQEGRYEQYF. DNA of the CDR3: TGTGCCAGTACCCAGGAGGGACGGTACGAGCAGTACTTC.

J is TRBJ2-2 and V is TRBV6-6; 8 nucleotides align to TRBD1. The CDR3 contains 14 residues. J was trimmed by 6 bases and V by 6 bases; bases with no gene match: 6. The germline V gene encodes CDR1 MNHNY and CDR2 SVGAGI (reference sequence). The CDR3 loop is CASRSTGVAGELFF. Here the CDR3 DNA reads TGTGCCAGCAGATCGACAGGGGTTGCCGGGGAGCTGTTTTTT.

This clone showed up just once. The V call is TRBV7-2, the J call TRBJ1-2, with TRBD1 as a possible D gene (5 bases). The ends were cut back, 3 bases at V and 7 bases at J, with 12 bases in the middle. Per germline, CDR1 SGHTA and CDR2 FQGNSA. The CDR3 has 13 residues. Here the CDR3 DNA reads TGTGCCAGCAGCTTTCCAGGGTGGGCTGGCTACACCTTC. It encodes CASSFPGWAGYTF.

This rearrangement joins TRBV27 to TRBJ2-7; 8 bases fit TRBD1. J was trimmed by 0 bases and V by 0 bases; bases with no gene match: 1. CDR1 and CDR2 from the germline V gene are MNHEY and SMNVEV (reference sequence). This CDR3 comprises 15 residues. Here the CDR3 DNA reads TGTGCCAGCAGTTTATCCGGGACAGGCTCCTACGAGCAGTACTTC. The encoded protein is CASSLSGTGSYEQYF.

This chain joins TRBV15 and TRBJ1-2; 10 bases align to TRBD1. The CDR3 length is 17 residues. Germline V lookup: CDR1 LNHNV, CDR2 YYDKDF (reference sequence). Unmatched junction bases numbered 9, after V lost 0 bases and J lost 5 bases. This CDR3 is CATSREGTGVRVYGYTF. In DNA, the CDR3 is TGTGCCACCAGCAGAGAAGGGACAGGGGTTAGAGTATATGGCTACACCTTC. Filled out from reference TRBV15 and TRBJ1-2, the complete variable domain reads DAMVIQNPRYQVTQFGKPVTLSCSQTLNHNVMYWYQQKSSQAPKLLFHYYDKDFNNEADTPDNFQSRRPNTSFCFLDIRSPGLGDTAMYLCATSREGTGVRVYGYTFGSGTRLTVV.

This clone was observed a single time. The chain combines TRBV19 with TRBJ2-5; 12 nucleotides line up with TRBD1. Germline-derived CDR1 and CDR2 are LNHDA and SQIVND (reference sequence). V shed 4 bases, J shed 1 base, and the junction held 7 bases outside the gene matches. The CDR3 extends over 17 amino acids. The CDR3 bases are TGTGCCAGTAGTACCCCGGGACAGGGGGCGTCCCAAGAGACCCAGTACTTC. It specifies CASSTPGQGASQETQYF. The complete variable domain, with remaining parts taken from reference TRBV19 and TRBJ2-5, reads DGGITQSPKYLFRKEGQNVTLSCEQNLNHDAMYWYRQDPGQGLRLIYYSQIVNDFQKGDIAEGYSVSREKKESFPLTVTSAQKNPTAFYLCASSTPGQGASQETQYFGPGTRLLVL.

The chain links TRBV21-1 to TRBJ1-5; the D call TRBD1 from the table was never checked on the DNA. TRBV21-1 is a documented pseudogene. The CDR3 has 15 amino acids. As DNA, the CDR3 is TGTGCCAGCACTTTTGCGTACAGGGCCGATCAGCCCCAGCATTTT. Translation: CASTFAYRADQPQHF.

This chain links TRBV9 with TRBJ1-5; 7 bases map to TRBD1. J gave up 5 bases and V 0 bases, and 5 bases lay outside the gene matches. In germline, CDR1 is SGDLS, CDR2 YYNGEE. The CDR3 runs to 15 residues. The CDR3 is CASSVGGRGDQPQHF. DNA of the CDR3: TGTGCCAGCAGCGTAGGTGGCAGGGGGGATCAGCCCCAGCATTTT.

The CDR3 sequence is CASSIGQGNQPQHF. The CDR3 nucleotides are TGTGCCAGCAGCATAGGACAGGGAAATCAGCCCCAGCATTTT. The J gene is TRBJ1-5, the V gene TRBV9, with 8 bases matching TRBD1. Germline V gene sequence: CDR1 SGDLS, CDR2 YYNGEE. Germline trimming cut 4 bases from V and 4 bases from J; bases unmatched to any gene: 4. CDR3 length equals 14 residues.